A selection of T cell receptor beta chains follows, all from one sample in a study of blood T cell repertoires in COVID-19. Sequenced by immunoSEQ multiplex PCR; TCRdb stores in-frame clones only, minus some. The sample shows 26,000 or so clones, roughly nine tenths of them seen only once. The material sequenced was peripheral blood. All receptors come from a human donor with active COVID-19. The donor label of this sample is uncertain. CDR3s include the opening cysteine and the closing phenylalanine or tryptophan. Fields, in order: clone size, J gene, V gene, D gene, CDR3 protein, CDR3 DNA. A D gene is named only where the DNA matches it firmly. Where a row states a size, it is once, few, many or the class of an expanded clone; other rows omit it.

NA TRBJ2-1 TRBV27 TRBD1 CATSGGRSSYNEQFF TGTGCCACATCAGGGGGAAGGAGCTCCTACAATGAGCAGTTCTTC
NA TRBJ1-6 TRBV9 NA CASSPVGGMGSPLHF TGTGCCAGCAGCCCAGTGGGGGGGATGGGCTCACCCCTCCACTTT
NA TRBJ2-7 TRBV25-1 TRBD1 CASSVSGTGGYEQYF TGTGCCAGCAGTGTTTCCGGGACAGGGGGATACGAGCAGTACTTC
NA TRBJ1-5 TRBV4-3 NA CASSRTAYSNQPQHF TGCGCCAGCAGCCGGACAGCCTATAGCAATCAGCCCCAGCATTTT
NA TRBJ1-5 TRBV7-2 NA CASSLVQGSNQPQHF TGTGCCAGCAGCTTAGTACAGGGAAGCAATCAGCCCCAGCATTTT
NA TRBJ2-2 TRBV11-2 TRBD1 CASSPDRTNTGELFF TGTGCCAGCAGCCCGGACAGGACGAACACCGGGGAGCTGTTTTTT
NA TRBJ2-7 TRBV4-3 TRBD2 CASSLTSGGSYEQYF TGCGCCAGCAGCCTTACTAGCGGGGGGAGCTACGAGCAGTACTTC
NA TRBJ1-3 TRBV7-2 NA CASSLAGATKGNTIYF TGTGCCAGCAGCTTAGCGGGGGCGACGAAAGGAAACACCATATATTTT
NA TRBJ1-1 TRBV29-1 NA CSARDTPNTEAFF TGCAGCGCCCGGGACACACCGAACACTGAAGCTTTCTTT
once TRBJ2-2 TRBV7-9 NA CASSLAGVNGELFF TGTGCCAGCAGCTTAGCGGGAGTAAACGGGGAGCTGTTTTTT
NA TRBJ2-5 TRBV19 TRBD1 CATRQGAHETQYF TGTGCCACCCGACAGGGGGCGCACGAGACCCAGTACTTC
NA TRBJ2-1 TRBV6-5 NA CASSLAHGSYNEQFF TGTGCCAGCAGTTTAGCCCACGGGTCCTACAATGAGCAGTTCTTC
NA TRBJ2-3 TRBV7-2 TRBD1 CASSLGRGLDTDTQYF TGTGCCAGCAGCTTGGGCAGGGGGCTCGATACAGATACGCAGTATTTT
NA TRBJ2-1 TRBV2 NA CASILDNSYNEQFF NA
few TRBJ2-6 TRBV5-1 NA CASSLTQGLGANVLTF TGCGCCAGCAGCTTGACACAGGGTCTAGGGGCCAACGTCCTGACTTTC
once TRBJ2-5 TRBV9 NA CASSVQGHAEETQYF TGTGCCAGCAGCGTCCAGGGGCACGCAGAAGAGACCCAGTACTTC
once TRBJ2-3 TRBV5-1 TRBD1 CASSTRQGMTDTQYF TGCGCCAGCAGCACCCGACAGGGGATGACAGATACGCAGTATTTT
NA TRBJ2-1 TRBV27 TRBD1 CASSYRGRYNEQFF TGTGCCAGCAGCTACAGGGGGCGTTACAATGAGCAGTTCTTC
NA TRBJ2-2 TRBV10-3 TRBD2 CAISERAGGPGELFF TGTGCCATCAGTGAGAGAGCGGGAGGGCCCGGGGAGCTGTTTTTT
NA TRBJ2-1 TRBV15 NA CATSRDRGVYNEQFF TGTGCCACCAGCAGAGACAGGGGGGTCTACAATGAGCAGTTCTTC
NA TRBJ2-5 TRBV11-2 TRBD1 CASSLVLTGGQETQYF TGTGCCAGCAGCTTAGTACTCACAGGGGGCCAAGAGACCCAGTACTTC
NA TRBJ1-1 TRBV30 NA CAWTQGSTEAFF TGTGCCTGGACACAGGGCAGCACTGAAGCTTTCTTT
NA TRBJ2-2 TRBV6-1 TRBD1 CASSAWGDRATGELFF TGTGCCAGCAGTGCTTGGGGGGACAGGGCCACCGGGGAGCTGTTTTTT
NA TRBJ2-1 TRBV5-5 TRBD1 CASSPRDRALGEQFF TGTGCCAGCAGCCCCCGGGACAGGGCTTTGGGTGAGCAGTTCTTC
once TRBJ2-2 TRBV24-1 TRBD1 CATRGTGSGELFF TGTGCCACCAGAGGGACAGGGTCCGGGGAGCTGTTTTTT
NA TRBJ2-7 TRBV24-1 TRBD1 CATSDLVGGQLDNEQYF TGTGCCACCAGTGATTTAGTAGGGGGACAGCTGGACAACGAGCAGTACTTC
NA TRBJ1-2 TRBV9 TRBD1 CASSVDPGQRSSNYGYTF TGTGCCAGCAGCGTAGACCCGGGACAGCGAAGTTCTAACTATGGCTACACCTTC
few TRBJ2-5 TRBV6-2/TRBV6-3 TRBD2 CASSWTSGTKETQYF TGTGCCAGCAGTTGGACTAGCGGAACAAAAGAGACCCAGTACTTC
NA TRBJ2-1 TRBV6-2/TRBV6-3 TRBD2 CASSYWGGNEEFF TGTGCCAGCAGTTACTGGGGGGGTAACGAGGAGTTCTTC
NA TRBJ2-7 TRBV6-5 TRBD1 CASSRPGTGLYEQYF TGTGCCAGCAGTCGCCCCGGGACAGGGCTCTACGAGCAGTACTTC
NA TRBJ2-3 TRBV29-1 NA CSGRLVADTQYF TGCAGCGGCCGACTAGTCGCAGATACGCAGTATTTT
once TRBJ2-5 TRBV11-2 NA CASSPGVQGQETQYF TGTGCCAGCAGCCCTGGGGTGCAGGGTCAAGAGACCCAGTACTTC
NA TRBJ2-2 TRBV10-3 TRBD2 CAIRAEAGDTGELFF TGTGCCATCCGTGCAGAGGCGGGAGATACCGGGGAGCTGTTTTTT
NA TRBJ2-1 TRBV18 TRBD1 CASSQLGTGDYNEQFF TGTGCCAGCTCACAACTCGGGACAGGAGACTACAATGAGCAGTTCTTC